The 20 T cell receptor beta chains below were found in one sample sequenced in a study of T cell changes during pregnancy in multiple sclerosis. The repertoire was sequenced with immunoSEQ multiplex PCR; TCRdb's copy has only in-frame clones and lacks some. Of fewer than 50,000 clones in the sample, 94% are singletons; the top ten hold 3.5% to 5%. Sequenced material: CD8+ T cells from peripheral blood mononuclear cells, taken in the first trimester of pregnancy. Source of these receptors: a female donor with multiple sclerosis, enrolled in a pregnancy study.

The V call is TRBV27, the J call TRBJ2-7, with a possible D match to TRBD2 (7 bases). Trimming shortened V by 2 bases and J by 1 base, and 12 bases separated the two germline ends. Germline CDR1 and CDR2: MNHEY and SMNVEV (reference sequence). This CDR3 is 15 amino acids long. CDR3 DNA: TGTGCCAGCAGTTTAAAAGGGGGGGGATCCTACGAGCAGTACTTC. Residues: CASSLKGGGSYEQYF.

This clone was recorded only once. The chain is built from TRBV5-4 and TRBJ2-5; 8 bases match TRBD2. Unmatched junction bases numbered 13, after V lost 4 bases and J lost 2 bases. The germline V gene has CDR1 SGHNT and CDR2 YYREEE (reference sequence). The CDR3 extends over 17 amino acids. CDR3 sequence: CASSPPASAGEQETQYF. CDR3 DNA sequence: TGTGCCAGCAGCCCGCCGGCGTCAGCGGGAGAACAAGAGACCCAGTACTTC.

The chain couples TRBV27 to TRBJ2-7, with a weak D call TRBD2 (5 bases). Germline V gene data show CDR1 as MNHEY and CDR2 as SMNVEV (reference sequence). The CDR3 covers 15 residues. The V gene lost 6 bases and the J gene lost 3 bases, with 18 bases spanning the gap. The DNA of the CDR3 is TGTGCCAGCAGGTCCTTAATCGGAGGCCTCTACGAGCAGTACTTC. It is translated as CASRSLIGGLYEQYF.

This sequence joins TRBV7-6 and TRBJ1-3, with D possibly matching TRBD1 (6 bases). CDR1 is SGHVS, CDR2 FNYEAQ, per germline. Between the trimmed V and J ends, which lost 8 bases and 3 bases, there was a span of 29 bases. The CDR3 is made up of 19 amino acids. CDR3 nucleotides: TGTGCCAGCGCCCAATTCTTAGGGGGGGGAGGTCGAATTGGAAACACCATATATTTT. Protein sequence: CASAQFLGGGGRIGNTIYF.

V gene TRBV15 combines with J gene TRBJ2-2; no firm D call. Trimming stripped 8 bases from V and 2 bases from J, with 6 bases between. The V gene's germline CDR1 is LNHNV and CDR2 YYDKDF (reference sequence). CDR3 length: 12 residues. In DNA form, the CDR3 reads TGTGCCACCTCCCTCAACACCGGGGAGCTGTTTTTT. This sequence encodes CATSLNTGELFF.

The chain carries TRBV7-2 and TRBJ2-1; the match to TRBD2 covers 8 bases. The CDR3 has 15 residues. Germline CDR1 and CDR2: SGHTA and FQGNSA. The V segment lost 5 bases and the J segment 9 bases; nucleotides outside the gene matches: 12. The CDR3, as DNA: TGTGCCAGCAGCAGTGAGGGGCGGGGGGCCTCTGAGCAGTTCTTC. It encodes CASSSEGRGASEQFF.

The genes are TRBV6-1 and TRBJ2-7; TRBD2 is a possible D gene (6 bases). With 1 base removed from V and 1 base from J, the gap between germline ends came to 11 bases. The germline V gene encodes CDR1 MNHNS and CDR2 SASEGT. This CDR3 has 15 amino acids. CDR3 region: CASSEEELASYEQYF. The CDR3 DNA is TGTGCCAGCAGTGAAGAGGAGCTAGCGTCCTACGAGCAGTACTTC.

The CDR3 protein is CASSDPGQFNQPQHF. The DNA for the CDR3 is TGTGCCAGCAGCGACCCGGGACAGTTCAATCAGCCCCAGCATTTT. The chain carries TRBV7-8 and TRBJ1-5; 7 bases align to TRBD1. CDR1 is SGHVS and CDR2 is FQNEAQ in the germline V gene. V gave up 5 bases and J gave up 3 bases; unmatched junction bases: 7. This CDR3 has 15 residues.

The chain carries TRBV7-2 and TRBJ2-7, with 9 positions matching TRBD2. V gave up 4 bases and J gave up 4 bases; unmatched junction bases: 11. CDR1 SGHTA and CDR2 FQGNSA come from the germline V gene. This CDR3 has 16 amino acids. The CDR3 loop is CASSSQSGTSYYEQYF. In nucleotides, the CDR3 is TGTGCCAGCAGCTCACAATCCGGGACTAGCTATTACGAGCAGTACTTC.

The chain recombines TRBV7-8 with TRBJ1-3, with D unresolved. CDR1 is SGHVS, CDR2 FQNEAQ, per germline. Deletions cut 0 bases from V and 2 bases from J, with 14 bases between. The CDR3 length is 17 residues. The CDR3 region is CASSLARGKGTGNTIYF. For the CDR3, the DNA is TGTGCCAGCAGCTTAGCGAGAGGGAAAGGCACTGGAAACACCATATATTTT.

This chain links TRBV29-1 with TRBJ2-3; 9 positions agree with TRBD1. The germline V gene encodes CDR1 SQVTM and CDR2 ANQGSEA. The CDR3 extends over 17 amino acids. Unmatched junction bases numbered 15, after V lost 2 bases and J lost 6 bases. The CDR3: CSVEKVRQGVWGDTQYF. Here the CDR3 DNA reads TGCAGCGTTGAAAAAGTGAGACAGGGGGTCTGGGGTGATACGCAGTATTTT.

Comment on this clone: Other DNA sequences within the sample encode an identical CDR3. The rearrangement links TRBV27 to TRBJ1-1; 7 bases line up with TRBD1. The junction had 24 bases not matched to a gene; V was cut back by 8 bases and J by 12 bases. This CDR3 has 16 amino acids. Germline loops: CDR1 MNHEY, CDR2 SMNVEV (reference sequence). CDR3 coding DNA: TGTGCCAGCGGAAGGGGGACAGCCGTAACCAACACTGAGACTTTCTTT. Its translation: CASGRGTAVTNTETFF.

The J gene is TRBJ2-6, the V gene TRBV5-5; D gene unclear. The CDR3 contains 17 residues. The V gene lost 1 base and the J gene lost 0 bases, with 11 bases spanning the gap. The germline gives CDR1 SGHKS, CDR2 YYEKEE (reference sequence). CDR3 coding DNA: TGTGCCAGCAGCTTGCGTGTTTGGAGCTCTGGGGCCAACGTCCTGACTTTC. Protein product: CASSLRVWSSGANVLTF.

The genes are TRBV2 and TRBJ2-7; maybe TRBD1 (5 bases). The V gene's germline CDR1 is SNHLY and CDR2 FYNNEI. Trimming left V 2 bases short and J 5 bases short, with 13 bases between. This CDR3 region has 14 residues. CDR3 loop: CASSEWDIGDEQYF. In DNA, the CDR3 is TGTGCCAGCAGTGAATGGGATATAGGGGACGAGCAGTACTTC.

The chain employs TRBV7-2 and TRBJ2-3, with 11 bases lining up with TRBD2. The CDR3 has 17 residues. Germline trimming cut 4 bases from V and 3 bases from J; bases unmatched to any gene: 9. Per the germline V gene, CDR1 is SGHTA and CDR2 is FQGNSA. The CDR3 spells CASSSPRLAGSTDTQYF. The CDR3 DNA follows: TGTGCCAGCAGCTCCCCGAGACTAGCGGGGAGTACAGATACGCAGTATTTT. The full variable domain, with the rest looked up from reference TRBV7-2 and TRBJ2-3, is GAGVSQSPSNKVTEKGKDVELRCDPISGHTALYWYRQSLGQGLEFLIYFQGNSAPDKSGLPSDRFSAERTGGSVSTLTIQRTQQEDSAVYLCASSSPRLAGSTDTQYFGPGTRLTVL.

This chain uses TRBV4-1 with TRBJ2-1, with D tentatively TRBD2 (5 bases). The CDR3 consists of 14 residues. The V end was cut by 0 bases, the J end by 7 bases, with 10 bases between. Germline CDR1 MGHRA, CDR2 YSYEKL. The CDR3 DNA reads as TGCGCCAGCAGCCAAGAGGGAAGGGAGAATGAGCAGTTCTTC. Translation: CASSQEGRENEQFF.

The rearrangement uses TRBV27 and TRBJ1-1; possibly TRBD1 for D (5 bases). The V end was cut by 5 bases, the J end by 1 base, with 11 bases between. This CDR3 contains 14 residues. Germline CDR1 MNHEY, CDR2 SMNVEV (reference sequence). CDR3: CASSKGIPNTEAFF. The CDR3 DNA reads TGTGCCAGCAGTAAGGGGATTCCGAACACTGAAGCTTTCTTT.

This chain connects TRBV19 to TRBJ2-7; TRBD1 is a possible D gene (6 bases). The CDR3 runs to 15 residues. CDR1 is LNHDA, CDR2 SQIVND, per germline (reference sequence). The germline V and J ends were trimmed by 4 bases and 0 bases, with 13 bases remaining between them. The DNA of the CDR3 is TGTGCCAGTAGTACCTCGACAGGCTTCTCCTACGAGCAGTACTTC. Translated, it gives CASSTSTGFSYEQYF.

The rearrangement links TRBV2 to TRBJ1-1; 8 bases fit TRBD1. The CDR3 has 14 amino acids. The germline V gene encodes CDR1 SNHLY and CDR2 FYNNEI. V shed 3 bases and J 4 bases; nucleotides not matched to a gene: 4. The CDR3 DNA reads as TGTGCCAGCAGTGACTGGCAGGGGGCCACTGAAGCTTTCTTT. It codes for CASSDWQGATEAFF.

The rearrangement links TRBV11-1 to TRBJ2-1; 10 nucleotides align to TRBD1. The CDR3 consists of 15 residues. The V gene end was trimmed by 4 bases and the J gene end by 7 bases; junction bases not matched to a gene: 7. Germline V gene sequence: CDR1 SGHAT, CDR2 FQDESV (reference sequence). The CDR3 here is CASSWETGGRNEQFF. CDR3 in DNA: TGTGCCAGCAGCTGGGAGACAGGGGGCCGGAATGAGCAGTTCTTC.